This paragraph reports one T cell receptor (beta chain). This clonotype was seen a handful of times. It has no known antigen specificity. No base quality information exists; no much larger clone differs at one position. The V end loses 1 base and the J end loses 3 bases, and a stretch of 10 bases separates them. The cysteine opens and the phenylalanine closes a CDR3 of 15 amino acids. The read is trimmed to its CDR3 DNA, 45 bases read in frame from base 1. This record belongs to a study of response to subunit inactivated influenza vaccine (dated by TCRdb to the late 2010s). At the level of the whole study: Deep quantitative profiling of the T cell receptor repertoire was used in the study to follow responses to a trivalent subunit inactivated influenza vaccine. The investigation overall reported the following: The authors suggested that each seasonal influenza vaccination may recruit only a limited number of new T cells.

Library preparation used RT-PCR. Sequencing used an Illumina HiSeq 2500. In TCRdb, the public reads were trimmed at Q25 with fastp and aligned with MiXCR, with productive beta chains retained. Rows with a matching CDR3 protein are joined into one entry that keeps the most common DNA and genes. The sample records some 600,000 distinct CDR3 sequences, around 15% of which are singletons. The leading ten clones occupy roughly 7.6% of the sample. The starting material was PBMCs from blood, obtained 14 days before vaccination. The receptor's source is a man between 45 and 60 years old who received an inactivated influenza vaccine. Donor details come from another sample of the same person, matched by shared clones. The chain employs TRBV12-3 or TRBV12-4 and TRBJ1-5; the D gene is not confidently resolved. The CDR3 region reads CASSLGVSFNQPQHF. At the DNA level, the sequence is TGTGCCAGCAGTTTAGGGGTTTCCTTCAATCAGCCCCAGCATTTT.